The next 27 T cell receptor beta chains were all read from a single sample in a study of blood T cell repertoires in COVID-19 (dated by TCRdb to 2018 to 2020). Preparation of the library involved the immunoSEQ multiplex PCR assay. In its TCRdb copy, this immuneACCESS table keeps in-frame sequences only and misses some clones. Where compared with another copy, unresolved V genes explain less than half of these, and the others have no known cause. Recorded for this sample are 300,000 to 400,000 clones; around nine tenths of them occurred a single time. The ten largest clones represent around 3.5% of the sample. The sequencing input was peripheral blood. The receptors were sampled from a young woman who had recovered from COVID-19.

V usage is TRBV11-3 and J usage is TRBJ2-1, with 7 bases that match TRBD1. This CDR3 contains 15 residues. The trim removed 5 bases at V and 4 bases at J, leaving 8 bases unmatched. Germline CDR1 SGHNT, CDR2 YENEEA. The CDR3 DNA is TGTGCCAGCAGCCCCGGGACAGCCGTTTACAATGAGCAGTTCTTC. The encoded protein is CASSPGTAVYNEQFF.

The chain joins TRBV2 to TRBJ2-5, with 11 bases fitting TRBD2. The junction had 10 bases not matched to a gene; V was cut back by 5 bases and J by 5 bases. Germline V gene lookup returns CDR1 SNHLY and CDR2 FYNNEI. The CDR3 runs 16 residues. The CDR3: CASSLASGRPGETQYF. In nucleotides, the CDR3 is TGTGCCAGCAGTCTGGCTAGCGGGAGGCCGGGGGAGACCCAGTACTTC. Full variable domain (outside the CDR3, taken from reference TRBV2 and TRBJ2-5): EPEVTQTPSHQVTQMGQEVILRCVPISNHLYFYWYRQILGQKVEFLVSFYNNEISEKSEIFDDQFSVERPDGSNFTLKIRSTKLEDSAMYFCASSLASGRPGETQYFGPGTRLLVL.

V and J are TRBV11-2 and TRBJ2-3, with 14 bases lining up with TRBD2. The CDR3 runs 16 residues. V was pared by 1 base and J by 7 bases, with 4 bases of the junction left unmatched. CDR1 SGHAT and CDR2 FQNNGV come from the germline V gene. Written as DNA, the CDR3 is TGTGCCAGCAGCTTAGTTGGACTAGCGGGAGGAAATACGCAGTATTTT. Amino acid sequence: CASSLVGLAGGNTQYF.

CDR3 DNA: TGTGCCAGCAGCCGAGGTTATCCAGATACGCAGTATTTT. It specifies CASSRGYPDTQYF. The chain couples TRBV12-3 or TRBV12-4 to TRBJ2-3; D not certain. The length of the CDR3 is 13 residues. Trimming removed 6 bases at V and 4 bases at J, with 11 bases between.

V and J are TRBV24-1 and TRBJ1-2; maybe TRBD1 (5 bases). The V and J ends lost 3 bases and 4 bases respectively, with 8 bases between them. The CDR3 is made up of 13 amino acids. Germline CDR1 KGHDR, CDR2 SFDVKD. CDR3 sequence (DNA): TGTGCCACCAGTGATGGGCAGGGCTATGGCTACACCTTC. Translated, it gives CATSDGQGYGYTF.

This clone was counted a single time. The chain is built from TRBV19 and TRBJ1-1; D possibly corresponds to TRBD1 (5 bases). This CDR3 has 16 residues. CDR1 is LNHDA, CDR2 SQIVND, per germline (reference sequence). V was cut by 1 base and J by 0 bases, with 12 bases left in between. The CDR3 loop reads CASSIVGQGMNTEAFF. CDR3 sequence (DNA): TGTGCCAGTAGTATAGTTGGTCAGGGAATGAACACTGAAGCTTTCTTT.

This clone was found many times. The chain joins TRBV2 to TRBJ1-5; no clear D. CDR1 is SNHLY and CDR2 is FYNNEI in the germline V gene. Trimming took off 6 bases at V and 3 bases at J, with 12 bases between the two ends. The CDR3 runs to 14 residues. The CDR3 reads CASRGRVSNQPQHF. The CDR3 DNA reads TGTGCCAGCAGGGGGAGAGTCTCCAATCAGCCCCAGCATTTT.

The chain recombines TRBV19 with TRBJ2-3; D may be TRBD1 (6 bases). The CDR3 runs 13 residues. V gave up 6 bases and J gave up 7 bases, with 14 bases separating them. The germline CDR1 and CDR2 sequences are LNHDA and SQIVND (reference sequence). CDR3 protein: CASRVGQTNTQYF. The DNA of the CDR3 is TGTGCCAGTAGAGTTGGACAGACCAATACGCAGTATTTT. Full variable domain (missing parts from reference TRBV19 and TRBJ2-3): DGGITQSPKYLFRKEGQNVTLSCEQNLNHDAMYWYRQDPGQGLRLIYYSQIVNDFQKGDIAEGYSVSREKKESFPLTVTSAQKNPTAFYLCASRVGQTNTQYFGPGTRLTVL.

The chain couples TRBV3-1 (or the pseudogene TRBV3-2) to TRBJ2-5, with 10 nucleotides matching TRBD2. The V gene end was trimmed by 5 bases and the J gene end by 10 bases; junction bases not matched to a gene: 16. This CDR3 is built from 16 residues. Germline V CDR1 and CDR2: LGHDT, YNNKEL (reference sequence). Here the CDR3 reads CASSSDRAGGKWDQYF. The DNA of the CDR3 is TGTGCCAGCAGCTCGGACAGAGCGGGGGGGAAATGGGACCAGTACTTC.

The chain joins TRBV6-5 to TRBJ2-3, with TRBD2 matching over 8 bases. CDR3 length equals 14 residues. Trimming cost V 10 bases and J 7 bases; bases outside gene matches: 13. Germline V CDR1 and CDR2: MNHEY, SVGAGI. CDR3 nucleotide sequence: TGTGCCACCAACATACCGGGAGGGCCAAATACGCAGTATTTT. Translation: CATNIPGGPNTQYF.

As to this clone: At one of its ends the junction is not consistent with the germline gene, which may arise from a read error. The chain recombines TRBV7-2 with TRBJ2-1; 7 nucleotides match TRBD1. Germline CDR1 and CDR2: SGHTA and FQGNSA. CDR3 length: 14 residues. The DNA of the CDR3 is TGTGCCAGCAGCGTAGCGAACAGGGGTTATGAGCAGTTCTTC. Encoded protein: CASSVANRGYEQFF.

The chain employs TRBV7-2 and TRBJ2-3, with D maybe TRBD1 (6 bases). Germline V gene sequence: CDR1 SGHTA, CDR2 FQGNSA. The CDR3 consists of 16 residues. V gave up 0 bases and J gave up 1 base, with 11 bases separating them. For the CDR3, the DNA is TGTGCCAGCAGCTTAGCGAGGGGGTTAGGCACAGATACGCAGTATTTT. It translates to CASSLARGLGTDTQYF.

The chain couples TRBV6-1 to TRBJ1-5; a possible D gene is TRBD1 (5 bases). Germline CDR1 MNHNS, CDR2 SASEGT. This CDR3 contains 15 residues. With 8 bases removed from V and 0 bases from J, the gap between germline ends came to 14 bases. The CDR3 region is CASQVRGSSNQPQHF. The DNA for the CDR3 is TGTGCCAGCCAGGTGCGGGGCAGTAGCAATCAGCCCCAGCATTTT.

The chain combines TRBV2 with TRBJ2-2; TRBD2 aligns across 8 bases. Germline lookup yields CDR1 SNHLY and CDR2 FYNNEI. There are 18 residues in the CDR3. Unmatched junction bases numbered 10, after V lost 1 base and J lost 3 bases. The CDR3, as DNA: TGTGCCAGCAGTGAAGGGTTTATTAGCGGGACCCACACCGGGGAGCTGTTTTTT. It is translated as CASSEGFISGTHTGELFF.

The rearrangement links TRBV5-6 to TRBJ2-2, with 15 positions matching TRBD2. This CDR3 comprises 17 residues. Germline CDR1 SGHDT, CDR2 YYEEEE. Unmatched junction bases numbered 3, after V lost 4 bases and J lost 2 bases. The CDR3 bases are TGTGCCAGCAGCCCGGGACTAGCGGGAGGTAACACCGGGGAGCTGTTTTTT. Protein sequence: CASSPGLAGGNTGELFF. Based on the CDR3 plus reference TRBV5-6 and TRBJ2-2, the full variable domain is DAGVTQSPTHLIKTRGQQVTLRCSPKSGHDTVSWYQQALGQGPQFIFQYYEEEERQRGNFPDRFSGHQFPNYSSELNVNALLLGDSALYLCASSPGLAGGNTGELFFGEGSRLTVL.

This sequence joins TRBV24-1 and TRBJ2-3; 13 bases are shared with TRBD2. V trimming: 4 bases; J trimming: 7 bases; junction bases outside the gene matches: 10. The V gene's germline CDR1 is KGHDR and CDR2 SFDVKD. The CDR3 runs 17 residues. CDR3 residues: CATSDPWTSGSRNTQYF. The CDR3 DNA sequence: TGTGCCACCAGTGACCCTTGGACTAGCGGGAGTAGAAATACGCAGTATTTT.

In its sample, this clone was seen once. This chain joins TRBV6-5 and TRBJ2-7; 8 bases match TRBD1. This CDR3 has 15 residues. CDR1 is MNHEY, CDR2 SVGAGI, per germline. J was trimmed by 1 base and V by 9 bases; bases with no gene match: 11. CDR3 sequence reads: CASHKSGTGSYEQYV. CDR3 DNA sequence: TGTGCCAGTCATAAATCCGGGACAGGATCCTACGAGCAGTACGTC.

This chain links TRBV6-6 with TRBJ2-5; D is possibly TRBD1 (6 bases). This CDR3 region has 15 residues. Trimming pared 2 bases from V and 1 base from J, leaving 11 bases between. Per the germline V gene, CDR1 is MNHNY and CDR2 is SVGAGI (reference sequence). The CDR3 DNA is TGTGCCAGCAGTTACGGGGGCTCCATCCAAGAGACCCAGTACTTC. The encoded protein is CASSYGGSIQETQYF.

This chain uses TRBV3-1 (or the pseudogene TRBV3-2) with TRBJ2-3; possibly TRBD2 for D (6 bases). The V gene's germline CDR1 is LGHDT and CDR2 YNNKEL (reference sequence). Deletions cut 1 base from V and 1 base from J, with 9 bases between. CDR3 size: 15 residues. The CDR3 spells CASSQVASGTDTQYF. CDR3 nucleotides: TGTGCCAGCAGCCAAGTCGCTAGCGGCACAGATACGCAGTATTTT.

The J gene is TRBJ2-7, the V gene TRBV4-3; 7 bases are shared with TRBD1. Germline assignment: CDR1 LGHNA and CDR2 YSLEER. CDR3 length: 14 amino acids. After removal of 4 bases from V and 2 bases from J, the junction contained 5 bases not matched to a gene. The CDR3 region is CASSRDRVPYEQYV. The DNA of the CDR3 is TGCGCCAGCAGCCGAGACAGGGTCCCCTACGAGCAGTACGTC.

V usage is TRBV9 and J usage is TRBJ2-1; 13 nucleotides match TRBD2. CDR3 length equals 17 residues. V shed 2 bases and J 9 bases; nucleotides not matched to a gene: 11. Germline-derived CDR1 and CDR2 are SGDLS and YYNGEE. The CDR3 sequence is CASSVIPGLAGITEQFF. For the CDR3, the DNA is TGTGCCAGCAGCGTGATACCGGGACTAGCGGGAATCACTGAGCAGTTCTTC.

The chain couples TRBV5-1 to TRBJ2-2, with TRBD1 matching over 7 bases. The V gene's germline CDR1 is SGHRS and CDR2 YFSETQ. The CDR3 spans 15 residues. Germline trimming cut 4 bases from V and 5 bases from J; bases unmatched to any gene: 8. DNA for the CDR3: TGCGCCAGCAGCATAAAAGGGGGCGCAACCGGGGAGCTGTTTTTT. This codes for CASSIKGGATGELFF.

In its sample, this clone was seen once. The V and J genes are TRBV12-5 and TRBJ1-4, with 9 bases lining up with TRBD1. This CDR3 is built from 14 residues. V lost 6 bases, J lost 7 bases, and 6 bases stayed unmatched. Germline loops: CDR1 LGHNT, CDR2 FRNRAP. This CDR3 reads CASGHGQGSEKLFF. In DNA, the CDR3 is TGTGCTAGTGGCCACGGACAGGGGAGTGAAAAACTGTTTTTT.

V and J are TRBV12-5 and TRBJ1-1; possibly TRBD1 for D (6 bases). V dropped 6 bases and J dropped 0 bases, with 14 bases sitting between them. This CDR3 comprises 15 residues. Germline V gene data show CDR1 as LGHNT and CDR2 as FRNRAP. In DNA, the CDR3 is TGTGCTAGTGGCCTACTACAGGGACTGAACACTGAAGCTTTCTTT. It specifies CASGLLQGLNTEAFF.

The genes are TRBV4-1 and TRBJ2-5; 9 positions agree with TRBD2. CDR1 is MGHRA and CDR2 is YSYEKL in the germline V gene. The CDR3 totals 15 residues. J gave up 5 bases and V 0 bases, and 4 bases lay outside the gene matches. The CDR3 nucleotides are TGCGCCAGCAGCCAAGACAGGACTAGCGTTGAGACCCAGTACTTC. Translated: CASSQDRTSVETQYF.

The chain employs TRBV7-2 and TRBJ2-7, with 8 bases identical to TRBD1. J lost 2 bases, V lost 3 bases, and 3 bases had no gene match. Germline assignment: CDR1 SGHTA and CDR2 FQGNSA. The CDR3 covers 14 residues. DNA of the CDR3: TGTGCCAGCAGCTTGCGGACAGGGCCCTACGAGCAGTACGTC. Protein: CASSLRTGPYEQYV.

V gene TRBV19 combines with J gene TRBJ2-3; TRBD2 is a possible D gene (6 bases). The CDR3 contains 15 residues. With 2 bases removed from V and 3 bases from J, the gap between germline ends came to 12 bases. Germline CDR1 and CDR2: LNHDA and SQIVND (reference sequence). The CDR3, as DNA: TGTGCCAGTAGTATAAAGGGAGGTTGGACAGATACGCAGTATTTT. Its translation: CASSIKGGWTDTQYF. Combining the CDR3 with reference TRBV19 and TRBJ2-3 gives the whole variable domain DGGITQSPKYLFRKEGQNVTLSCEQNLNHDAMYWYRQDPGQGLRLIYYSQIVNDFQKGDIAEGYSVSREKKESFPLTVTSAQKNPTAFYLCASSIKGGWTDTQYFGPGTRLTVL.